This T cell receptor (beta chain) was obtained from a study of T cell responses to AZD1222 COVID-19 vaccine. Pooled together were second doses at about 4 or about 12 weeks. Germline V gene data show CDR1 as LNHNV and CDR2 as YYDKDF (reference sequence). Trimming at V came to 1 base and at J to 11 bases, leaving 7 bases not matched to a gene. The CDR3 spans 13 residues. Findings and limits, study-wide: Spike-specific TCR breadth and depth went up after people got two AZD1222 doses. Donors in the cohort were predominantly white British and more often female, and clonal diversity was possibly underestimated.

For this clone: Its antigen is unknown.

The protocol was immunoSEQ multiplex PCR, while the TCRdb copy is restricted to in-frame clones and leaves out a portion. The sample consists of approximately 170,000 clones, roughly 94% of them appearing once. The TCR comes from an adult who received the AZD1222 COVID-19 vaccine. The chain has TRBV15 and TRBJ1-1; 7 nucleotides match TRBD1. The sequenced sample was peripheral blood, obtained 28 days after the second AZD1222 dose. CDR3 in amino acids: CATSRVQGGEAFF. The CDR3 DNA reads as TGTGCCACCAGCAGAGTCCAGGGGGGAGAGGCTTTCTTT.